This T cell receptor beta chain was sequenced for a study of blood T cell repertoires in COVID-19. About this clone: At the DNA level, this CDR3 is encoded by other sequences in the same sample as well.

Assay used: immunoSEQ multiplex PCR; TCRdb lists only in-frame clones, some missing. This sample has roughly 300,000 clones; around 85% occur once, and the top ten carry about 12%. The ends were cut back, 6 bases at V and 4 bases at J, with 10 bases in the middle. Germline-derived CDR1 and CDR2 are MNHEY and SMNVEV (reference sequence). The CDR3 spans 12 residues. Input material: peripheral blood. The chain links TRBV27 to TRBJ2-7; D may be TRBD2 (6 bases). The receptor's source is a woman younger than 45 with COVID-19, enrolled during active disease. The CDR3 DNA follows: TGTGCCAGCAGGGGACTTTCTTACGAGCAGTACTTC. It encodes CASRGLSYEQYF.